This TCR beta chain was found in a study of beta chain features in type 1 diabetes. About the research overall: Cell yields, age and gender were similar between patients and healthy donors.

Study-wide results and limits: When VDJ junctions were examined, type 1 diabetes patients showed fewer insertions and more deletions.

CDR1 ENHRY and CDR2 SYGVKD come from the germline V gene. J was trimmed by 7 bases and V by 3 bases; bases with no gene match: 2. The CDR3 consists of 14 residues. Points on this clone: Its antigen is still unknown. In the same sample, other DNA sequences code for this CDR3.

TCRB transcripts that were expressed got sequenced, as all of the isolated RNA had been reverse transcribed. This table comes from immunoSEQ multiplex PCR, and its TCRdb copy is limited to in-frame clones, with some not included. The data contain 810,000 or so clones, about a sixth of them singletons. The chain links TRBV10-3 to TRBJ2-1; 11 positions match TRBD2. This clonotype originated in a woman aged 18-30 years in good health. The specimen was naive CD4+ T cells from blood. CDR3 nucleotides: TGTGCCATCAGTGAAACTAGCGGGAGTAATGAGCAGTTCTTC. Residues: CAISETSGSNEQFF.